Listed here are 13 T cell receptor beta chains from one sample, sequenced in a study of post-analysis software for immune sequencing data (dated by TCRdb to between 2014 and 2017). The library relied on PCR. Sequencing used an Illumina HiSeq 2500. To reduce PCR and sequencing biases, unique molecular identifiers were incorporated into the TCR beta cDNA libraries. TCRdb itself trimmed the public reads at Q25 with fastp, ran MiXCR and retained productive beta chains. Each CDR3 protein gets just one entry, which takes the most common genes and DNA from the rows behind it. This sample is represented by hundreds of thousands of distinct CDR3 sequences; 59% of them were singletons. Jointly, the top ten make up 11% of the sample. What the authors observed across the whole study: Patients showed significantly higher frequencies than controls for a handful of TRBV segments, among them TRBV5-6, TRBV5-1 and TRBV20-1.

No cognate antigen is known for these TCRs. The sample was blood. All receptors derive from a girl aged 2 to 9 with multiple sclerosis.

The chain's CDR3 is CASSFLGQGSNQPQHF. CDR3 coding DNA: TGTGCCAGCAGCTTTTTAGGGCAGGGGTCCAATCAGCCCCAGCATTTT. V gene TRBV11-2 combines with J gene TRBJ1-5, with D perhaps TRBD1 (6 bases). The length of the CDR3 is 16 residues. Germline CDR1 and CDR2: SGHAT and FQNNGV. The V end was cut by 3 bases, the J end by 3 bases, with 15 bases between.

The chain links TRBV6-5 to TRBJ2-3; the match to TRBD2 covers 16 bases. CDR1 is MNHEY and CDR2 is SVGAGI in the germline V gene. With 0 bases clipped from V and 0 bases from J, the junction kept 3 bases outside the gene matches. The CDR3 runs to 19 residues. The CDR3 spells CASSYSGTSGGASTDTQYF. CDR3 DNA: TGTGCCAGCAGTTACTCCGGGACTAGCGGGGGGGCTAGCACAGATACGCAGTATTTT.

This clonotype showed up just a few times. The V and J genes are TRBV20-1 and TRBJ1-1; D gene unclear. This CDR3 contains 13 residues. Germline values: CDR1 DFQATT, CDR2 SNEGSKA (reference sequence). Between the trimmed V and J ends, which lost 5 bases and 5 bases, there was a span of 15 bases. CDR3 residues: CSAGHEGTTEAFF. CDR3 sequence (DNA): TGCAGTGCTGGCCATGAGGGCACAACTGAAGCTTTCTTT.

As regards this clonotype: One end of the junction fails to match germline, which may point to a read error. The V and J genes are TRBV11-2 and TRBJ2-1; tentatively, D is TRBD1 (6 bases). CDR1 is SGHAT, CDR2 FQNNGV, per germline. The CDR3 is 16 residues long. CDR3 protein: CACSLSQGIAYNEQFF. The CDR3 bases are TGTGCCTGCAGTTTGTCGCAGGGGATCGCCTACAATGAGCAGTTCTTC.

V is TRBV9 and J is TRBJ2-3, with 7 bases matching TRBD1. V dropped 3 bases and J dropped 3; count of bases not matched to a gene: 7. The CDR3 spans 15 residues. Looked up from germline, CDR1 is SGDLS and CDR2 is YYNGEE. The CDR3 DNA is TGTGCCAGCAGCGCGAACAGGGGAGTGACAGATACGCAGTATTTT. Protein: CASSANRGVTDTQYF.

The chain combines TRBV12-3 or TRBV12-4 with TRBJ2-7; perhaps TRBD1 as D (6 bases). CDR3 length: 15 residues. V was shortened by 2 bases and J by 0 bases, with 11 bases between the two germline ends. The CDR3 coding sequence is TGTGCCAGCAGTTTAAACAGGGATGCCTCCTACGAGCAGTACTTC. It is translated as CASSLNRDASYEQYF.

The J gene is TRBJ1-5, the V gene TRBV6-2 or TRBV6-3; D not resolved. Germline values: CDR1 MNHEY, CDR2 SVGEGT. The CDR3 spans 15 residues. V was shortened by 4 bases and J by 0 bases, with 10 bases between the two germline ends. The CDR3 spells CASSWRGVSNQPQHF. The CDR3 DNA is TGTGCCAGCAGTTGGAGAGGTGTTAGCAATCAGCCCCAGCATTTT.

The chain combines TRBV5-1 with TRBJ2-1, with 9 nucleotides matching TRBD2. This CDR3 has 15 amino acids. The J segment lost 6 bases and the V segment lost 0 bases, leaving 4 bases of the junction unmatched. Per the germline V gene, CDR1 is SGHRS and CDR2 is YFSETQ. Here the CDR3 DNA reads TGCGCCAGCAGCTTGGGACTGGGACTAGCCAATGAGCAGTTCTTC. Encoded protein: CASSLGLGLANEQFF.

This clonotype occurred a few times. The CDR3 DNA reads as TGTGCCAGCAGCTTAGGTACAGGGAAGGTTAATGAGCAGTTCTTC. Its translation: CASSLGTGKVNEQFF. The chain carries TRBV11-2 and TRBJ2-1; D might be TRBD1 (6 bases). The germline CDR1 and CDR2 sequences are SGHAT and FQNNGV. This CDR3 comprises 15 residues. Trimming removed 1 base at V and 7 bases at J, with 14 bases between.

J is TRBJ1-5 and V is TRBV7-8; D gene unclear. This CDR3 has 13 amino acids. CDR1 and CDR2 from the germline V gene are SGHVS and FQNEAQ. Trimming shortened V by 5 bases and J by 6 bases, and 11 bases separated the two germline ends. CDR3 sequence (DNA): TGTGCCAGCAGCCACGAGGTCGCTCAGCCCCAGCATTTT. It is translated as CASSHEVAQPQHF.

The J gene is TRBJ1-2, the V gene TRBV5-4, with a possible D match to TRBD1 (5 bases). V dropped 4 bases and J dropped 0 bases, with 13 bases sitting between them. Per the germline V gene, CDR1 is SGHNT and CDR2 is YYREEE (reference sequence). The length of the CDR3 is 15 residues. CDR3 nucleotides: TGTGCCAGCAGCCTCAGACAGAAGACTAACTATGGCTACACCTTC. It translates to CASSLRQKTNYGYTF.

V gene TRBV20-1 combines with J gene TRBJ2-5, with 8 nucleotides matching TRBD2. This CDR3 region has 15 residues. The trim removed 6 bases at V and 1 base at J, leaving 10 bases unmatched. The V gene's germline CDR1 is DFQATT and CDR2 SNEGSKA (reference sequence). The CDR3 region is CSAEERGSTQETQYF. CDR3 coding DNA: TGCAGTGCGGAAGAGCGGGGGTCCACCCAAGAGACCCAGTACTTC.

J is TRBJ1-5 and V is TRBV6-6, with D tentatively TRBD1 (6 bases). V was trimmed by 5 bases and J by 1 base, leaving 9 bases between them. CDR1 is MNHNY, CDR2 SVGAGI, per germline (reference sequence). The CDR3 extends over 14 amino acids. In DNA, the CDR3 is TGTGCCAGCAGTAAAACAGGGAGCAATCAGCCCCAGCATTTT. Translating gives CASSKTGSNQPQHF.